Listed below are T cell receptor beta chains from one sample, sequenced in a study of OX40 agonist ivuxolimab in advanced cancers. The method was immunoSEQ multiplex PCR; TCRdb's version includes in-frame clones alone and lacks a portion of them. The data contain about 77,000 clones, roughly 88% of them seen just once; the ten biggest clones take up about 1.8%. Sequenced material: CD4+ or CD8+ T cells sorted from blood, taken in a trial of the OX40 agonist ivuxolimab. The receptor source for this set is an adult with an advanced solid tumor such as melanoma, head and neck, liver or kidney cancer. Each CDR3 is given with its conserved first and last residue. D genes are given only for firm matches. A row's size may be missing; if present it is once, few, many or a size class.

v_gene	d_gene	abundance	j_gene	CDR3nt	CDR3aa
TRBV15	-	once	TRBJ1-3	TGTGCCACCAGCAGAGAAATAGGAACTGTCTCTGGAAACACCATATATTTT	CATSREIGTVSGNTIYF
TRBV28	TRBD1	-	TRBJ1-2	TGTGCCAGCAGTTTAGGGACAGGGGAAAATGGCTACACCTTC	CASSLGTGENGYTF
TRBV6-5	TRBD1	-	TRBJ2-5	TGTGCCAGCAGAAAGAACAGGGGCCAAGAGACCCAGTACTTC	CASRKNRGQETQYF
TRBV19	TRBD2	once	TRBJ2-7	TGTGCCAGTAGGACTAGCGGGAACTCCTACGAGCAGTACTTC	CASRTSGNSYEQYF
TRBV5-1	TRBD1	-	TRBJ2-5	TGCGCCAGCAGCTTGTTAGGGGGCGCGGAGGAGACCCAGTACTTC	CASSLLGGAEETQYF
TRBV5-1	-	-	TRBJ1-3	TGCGCCAGCAGCTTGGACGGGGCCTCTGGAAACACCATATATTTT	CASSLDGASGNTIYF
TRBV11-3	TRBD1	-	TRBJ1-2	TGTGCCAGCAGCCCCGGACAGGGGGCCCTCTATGGCTACACCTTC	CASSPGQGALYGYTF
TRBV10-3	-	once	TRBJ2-4	TGTGCCATCAGTGAGTCTTATCCTAGCACGGCCGGAAACATTCAGTACTTC	CAISESYPSTAGNIQYF
TRBV7-9	-	-	TRBJ1-2	TGTGCCAGCAGCTCCTCAGGGTGGCAAGACTATGGCTACACCTTC	CASSSSGWQDYGYTF
TRBV5-5	TRBD2	-	TRBJ2-1	TGTGCCAGCAGCCTTAGGACTAGCGGGAAGTCCTACAATGAGCAGTTCTTC	CASSLRTSGKSYNEQFF
TRBV4-3	-	-	TRBJ2-1	TGCGCCAGCAGCCAACTGTACGGAAGCTACAATGAGCAGTTCTTC	CASSQLYGSYNEQFF
TRBV5-1	-	-	TRBJ2-3	TGCGCCAGCAGCTTGGGTGGGGGGGCCGCAGATACGCAGTATTTT	CASSLGGGAADTQYF
TRBV5-6	-	-	TRBJ2-3	TGTGCCAGCAGCCTTAGAAGGTTGTGGAACACAGATACGCAGTATTTT	CASSLRRLWNTDTQYF
TRBV11-3	-	-	TRBJ2-4	TGTGCCAGCAGCTCCTCTACCTGGGGACGGATAAAAAACATTCAGTACTTC	CASSSSTWGRIKNIQYF
TRBV28	-	-	TRBJ2-5	TGTGCCAGCACCCCCGGGGGAACACGGCGGACCCAGTACTTC	CASTPGGTRRTQYF
TRBV6-6	TRBD1	once	TRBJ2-2	TGTGCCAGCAGACACGGGACAGGGGTAAACACCGGGGAGCTGTTTTTT	CASRHGTGVNTGELFF
TRBV7-2	-	-	TRBJ2-7	TGTGCCAGCAGCTTAGAGTCCGGTCTAAACTACGAGCAGTACTTC	CASSLESGLNYEQYF
TRBV7-2	TRBD1	-	TRBJ1-5	TGTGCCAGCAGCTCCCGGGGGACAGGGGAGGCTTATAGCAATCAGCCCCAGCATTTT	CASSSRGTGEAYSNQPQHF
TRBV4-3	TRBD1	-	TRBJ1-2	TGCGCCAGCAGCTCGGGACAGGGGATCAGTGGCTACACCTTC	CASSSGQGISGYTF
TRBV9	-	-	TRBJ2-3	TGTGCCAGCAGCGTACTGACAGTTGGTCCAGATACGCAGTATTTT	CASSVLTVGPDTQYF
TRBV7-2	-	-	TRBJ1-2	TGTGCCAGCAGCGCCCAGATGGGGGGGAGTTATGGCTACACCTTC	CASSAQMGGSYGYTF
TRBV28	-	-	TRBJ1-2	TGTGCCAGCAGTTTTTCCGGGACACTCAATGGCTACACCTTC	CASSFSGTLNGYTF
TRBV4-2	-	-	TRBJ1-1	TGTGCCAGCAGCCCAATGGACGGAACAAACACTGAAGCTTTCTTT	CASSPMDGTNTEAFF
TRBV14	-	-	TRBJ2-2	TGTGCCAGCAGCCAACGTTCGGGGGCGAACACCGGGGAGCTGTTTTTT	CASSQRSGANTGELFF
TRBV10-3	-	-	TRBJ2-2	TGTGCCATCAGTGCGGGGAACACCGGGGAGCTGTTTTTT	CAISAGNTGELFF
TRBV4-1	-	-	TRBJ2-1	TGCGCCAGCAGCCAACGCGTATCCGAGTACAATGAGCAGTTCTTC	CASSQRVSEYNEQFF
TRBV7-9	-	-	TRBJ2-2	TGTGCCAGCAGCTTAAGAGCCGGCAGGGCCCACACCGGGGAGCTGTTTTTT	CASSLRAGRAHTGELFF
TRBV2	-	-	TRBJ1-1	TGTGCCAGCAGTGCTCGTGGCCAGGGGAACACTGAAGCTTTCTTT	CASSARGQGNTEAFF
TRBV19	-	-	TRBJ1-3	TGTGCCAGTAGGGAGGGATACTCTGGAAACACCATATATTTT	CASREGYSGNTIYF
TRBV2	-	-	TRBJ1-4	TGTGCCAGCAGGGGGGGGGCACAGCGGTATAATGAAAAACTGTTTTTT	CASRGGAQRYNEKLFF
TRBV5-6	TRBD1	-	TRBJ1-6	TGTGCCAGCAGCTTTTCGGGACAGCCCTATAATTCACCCCTCCACTTT	CASSFSGQPYNSPLHF
TRBV10-1	-	-	TRBJ1-1	TGCGCCAGCAGAATCGGGACTTCGATGAACACTGAAGCTTTCTTT	CASRIGTSMNTEAFF
TRBV4-1	TRBD1	-	TRBJ1-6	TGCGCCAGCAGCCTCCAGGGGGCTAGCTCCTATAATTCACCCCTCCACTTT	CASSLQGASSYNSPLHF
TRBV10-3	-	once	TRBJ2-7	TGTGCCATCAGTGAGTCAGGTTTCAACGAGCAGTACTTC	CAISESGFNEQYF
TRBV28	-	-	TRBJ2-6	TGTGCCAGCAGTTTACTCGATCCTTACTCTGGGGCCAACGTCCTGACTTTC	CASSLLDPYSGANVLTF
TRBV5-1	-	once	TRBJ2-7	TGCGCCAGCAGCTTGGGGAGCGACTCCTACGAGCAGTACTTC	CASSLGSDSYEQYF
TRBV5-1	-	few	TRBJ2-6	TGCGCCAGCAGCCCCAGTTTTGATAGTATATCTGGGGCCAACGTCCTGACTTTC	CASSPSFDSISGANVLTF
TRBV6-6	TRBD1	-	TRBJ2-6	TGTGCCAGCAGTTACCCCATCGGACAGGCCCATAACGTCCTGACTTTC	CASSYPIGQAHNVLTF
TRBV5-1	TRBD2	-	TRBJ2-3	TGCGCCAGCAGCTTGAGAACCCTAGCGGGGGTTATAGATACGCAGTATTTT	CASSLRTLAGVIDTQYF
TRBV5-4	-	-	TRBJ2-3	TGTGCCAGCAGCTTGGTCCGACTGGGCACAGATACGCAGTATTTT	CASSLVRLGTDTQYF
TRBV5-6	-	-	TRBJ2-3	TGTGCCAGCAGCTTGTCGGGTATACGCACAGATACGCAGTATTTT	CASSLSGIRTDTQYF
TRBV6-5	-	-	TRBJ2-7	TGTGCCAGCAGGGTGACTACCTCCTACGAGCAGTACTTC	CASRVTTSYEQYF
TRBV6-6	-	-	TRBJ1-3	TGTGCCAGCAGCCTATCAGGGGTCTCTGGAAACACCATATATTTT	CASSLSGVSGNTIYF
TRBV4-2	-	-	TRBJ2-7	TGTGCCAGCAGCCAAGGGCGGACCGGCTACGGCGAGCAGTACTTC	CASSQGRTGYGEQYF
TRBV6-5	TRBD1	-	TRBJ1-5	TGTGCCAGCATTGGGACAGGGCTTGGAGGGCCCCAGCATTTT	CASIGTGLGGPQHF
TRBV5-4	-	-	TRBJ2-3	TGTGCCAGCAGCTTGGCGGGAACAGATACGCAGTATTTT	CASSLAGTDTQYF
TRBV19	TRBD2	-	TRBJ2-5	TGTGCCAGTAGTGGACTAGCGGCGGGAAGGACCCAGTACTTC	CASSGLAAGRTQYF
TRBV29-1	TRBD2	-	TRBJ2-3	TGCAGCGCCGGGGGGGAAGCAGATACGCAGTATTTT	CSAGGEADTQYF
TRBV7-6	-	-	TRBJ2-7	TGTGCCAGCAGCCAATTAGCGGTCTCCTACGAGCAGTACTTC	CASSQLAVSYEQYF
TRBV11-2	-	-	TRBJ1-6	TGTGCCAGCAGCTTAGAACGAGTCTCACCCCTCCACTTT	CASSLERVSPLHF
TRBV19	TRBD2	-	TRBJ2-1	TGTGCCAGTACCCTAGCGGTAGAATACAATGAGCAGTTCTTC	CASTLAVEYNEQFF
TRBV27	TRBD2	few	TRBJ2-2	TGTGCCAGCAGTTTAAGCGGGGGGAGAGAGGCCGGGGAGCTGTTTTTT	CASSLSGGREAGELFF
TRBV18	TRBD1	-	TRBJ1-3	TGTGCCAGCTCACGAAGACTTACAGGGGACTCTGGAAACACCATATATTTT	CASSRRLTGDSGNTIYF
TRBV7-3	TRBD1	-	TRBJ2-7	TGTGCCAGCAGCATCGCCGGGACAGGGTCTGGTTACGAGCAGTACTTC	CASSIAGTGSGYEQYF
TRBV5-1	-	-	TRBJ2-3	TGCGCCAGCAGCTTGGAGGGACTTTTGGGGGATACGCAGTATTTT	CASSLEGLLGDTQYF
TRBV6-5	TRBD1	-	TRBJ2-7	TGTGCCAGCAGTTCCGCCGGGGCAGGGGGCTACGAGCAGTACTTC	CASSSAGAGGYEQYF
TRBV9	-	-	TRBJ2-2	TGTGCCAGCAGCGTAGTGGGATCCGGGGAGCTGTTTTTT	CASSVVGSGELFF